This T cell receptor beta chain was captured in a study of cytomegalovirus exposure and HLA in healthy donors. The method was immunoSEQ multiplex PCR; TCRdb's version includes in-frame clones alone and lacks a portion of them. The sample includes approximately 240,000 clones, about 93% of them seen just once. Per germline, CDR1 MNHEY and CDR2 SMNVEV (reference sequence). Trimming shortened V by 2 bases and J by 0 bases, and 13 bases separated the two germline ends. This CDR3 is 17 amino acids long. The origin of this receptor is a woman aged 18-30 years in good health and CMV-seronegative. This chain joins TRBV27 and TRBJ1-4, with no clear D. Sequenced sample: PBMCs. The CDR3 DNA is TGTGCCAGCAGTTTAGTGGCTACAGTTGCAACTAATGAAAAACTGTTTTTT. Translated, it gives CASSLVATVATNEKLFF.